This note documents a single TCR beta chain sequence. Method: immunoSEQ multiplex PCR; TCRdb's copy keeps in-frame clones and lacks some. This table holds around 100,000 clones, 80% to 95% found once. These data originate in a study of blood T cell repertoires in COVID-19. About the research overall: Specimens from acute and convalescent COVID-19 originated in the United States, Italy and Spain. In each case, the material was cDNA or gDNA derived from T cells, B-cell-depleted T cells, or PBMCs.

The CDR3 runs 16 residues. The V and J ends lost 4 bases and 8 bases respectively, with 21 bases between them. Germline assignment: CDR1 SEHNR and CDR2 FQNEAQ (reference sequence). The sample taken for sequencing was peripheral blood. The clonotype was recovered from a man over 45 with active COVID-19. The chain is built from TRBV7-9 and TRBJ1-3, with a weak D call TRBD1 (6 bases). The chain's CDR3 is CASSSDRRGRGDTIYF. CDR3 bases: TGTGCCAGCAGCTCGGACAGAAGAGGGAGGGGCGACACCATATATTTT.